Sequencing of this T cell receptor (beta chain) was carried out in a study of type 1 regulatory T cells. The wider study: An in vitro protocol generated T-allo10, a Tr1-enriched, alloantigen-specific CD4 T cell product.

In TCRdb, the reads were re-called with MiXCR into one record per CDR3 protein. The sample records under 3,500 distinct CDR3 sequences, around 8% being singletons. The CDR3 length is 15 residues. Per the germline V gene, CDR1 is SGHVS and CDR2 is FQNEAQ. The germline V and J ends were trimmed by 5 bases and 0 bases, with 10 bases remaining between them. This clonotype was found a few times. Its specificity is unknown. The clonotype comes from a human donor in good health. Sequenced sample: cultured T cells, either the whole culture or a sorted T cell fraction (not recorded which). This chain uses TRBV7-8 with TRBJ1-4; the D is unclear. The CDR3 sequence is CASSPSVATNEKLFF. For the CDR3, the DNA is TGTGCCAGCAGCCCCTCTGTTGCAACTAATGAAAAACTGTTTTTT.